This T cell receptor (beta chain) was identified during a study of OX40 agonist ivuxolimab in advanced cancers. Across the study: Patients in the trial were receiving intravenous ivuxolimab every 2 weeks, at doses of 0.01 to 10 mg/kg. Three patients had partial responses: one hepatocellular carcinoma, two cutaneous melanoma.

Germline assignment: CDR1 SGHAT and CDR2 FQNNGV. The CDR3 covers 13 residues. V gave up 4 bases and J gave up 4 bases, with 8 bases separating them. Sequencing used immunoSEQ multiplex PCR; TCRdb keeps in-frame clones, though not all of them. The sample yields 20,000 to 25,000 clones, about 88% seen once. The clonotype comes from an adult with an advanced solid tumor such as melanoma, head and neck, liver or kidney cancer. V usage is TRBV11-2 and J usage is TRBJ2-1, with D unresolved. The starting material was CD4+ or CD8+ T cells sorted from blood, obtained in a trial of the OX40 agonist ivuxolimab. The CDR3 DNA sequence: TGTGCCAGCAGCTGGGCTAGTTACAATGAGCAGTTCTTC. It codes for CASSWASYNEQFF.